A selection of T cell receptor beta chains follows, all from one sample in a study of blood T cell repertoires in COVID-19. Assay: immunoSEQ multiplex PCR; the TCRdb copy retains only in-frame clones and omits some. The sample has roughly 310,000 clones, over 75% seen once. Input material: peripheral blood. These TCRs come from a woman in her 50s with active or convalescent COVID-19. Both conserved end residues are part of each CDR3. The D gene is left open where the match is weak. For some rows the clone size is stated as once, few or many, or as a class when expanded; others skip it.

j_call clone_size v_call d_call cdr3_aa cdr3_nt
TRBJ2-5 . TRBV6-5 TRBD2 CASSSVAAGGRKTQYF TGTGCCAGCAGTTCCGTAGCAGCGGGGGGAAGGAAGACCCAGTACTTC
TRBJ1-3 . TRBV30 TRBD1 CAWSDRGVSGNTIYF TGTGCCTGGAGTGACAGGGGCGTTTCTGGAAACACCATATATTTT
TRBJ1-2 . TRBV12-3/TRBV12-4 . CASSFAGGYTF TGTGCCAGCAGTTTCGCGGGGGGCTACACCTTC
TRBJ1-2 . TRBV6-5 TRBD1 CASSSGQGGYTF TGTGCCAGCAGTTCCGGACAGGGCGGCTACACCTTC
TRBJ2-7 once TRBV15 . CATSREKGVAYEQYF TGTGCCACCAGCAGAGAAAAGGGGGTGGCCTACGAGCAGTACTTC
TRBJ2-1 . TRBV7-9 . CASSRTDGSNEQFF TGTGCCAGCAGCCGAACGGACGGGAGCAATGAGCAGTTCTTC
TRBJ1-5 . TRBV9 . CASSVGGGGQPQHF TGTGCCAGCAGCGTAGGGGGAGGGGGGCAGCCCCAGCATTTT
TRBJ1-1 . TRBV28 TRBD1 CASSLFPGGNTEAFF TGTGCCAGCAGTTTATTTCCAGGGGGAAACACTGAAGCTTTCTTT
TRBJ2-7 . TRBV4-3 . CASSQAGRGPPHEQYF TGCGCCAGCAGCCAAGCTGGGCGGGGGCCCCCCCACGAGCAGTACTTC
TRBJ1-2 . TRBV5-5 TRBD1 CASRLEQGNYGYTF TGTGCCAGCAGACTTGAACAGGGGAACTATGGCTACACCTTC
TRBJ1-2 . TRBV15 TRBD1 CATSSDLTGGGYTF TGTGCCACCAGCAGTGACTTGACAGGGGGCGGCTACACCTTC
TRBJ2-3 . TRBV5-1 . CASSLGEADTQYF TGCGCCAGCAGCTTGGGCGAGGCAGATACGCAGTATTTT
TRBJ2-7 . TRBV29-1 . CSVEIAGYHEQYF TGCAGCGTTGAAATCGCAGGGTACCACGAGCAGTACTTC
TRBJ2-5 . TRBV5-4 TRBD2 CASSLMASGGETQYF TGTGCCAGCAGCTTGATGGCTAGCGGGGGAGAGACCCAGTACTTC
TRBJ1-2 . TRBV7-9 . CASSLTTGSWGYTF TGTGCCAGCAGCTTGACAACAGGGTCTTGGGGCTACACCTTC
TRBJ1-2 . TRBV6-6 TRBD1 CASSSGTGVYYGYTF TGTGCCAGCAGTTCCGGGACAGGGGTATACTATGGCTACACCTTC
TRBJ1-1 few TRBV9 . CASSVGPNTEAFF TGTGCCAGCAGCGTTGGCCCGAACACTGAAGCTTTCTTT
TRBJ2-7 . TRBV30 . CAWSSTSQGTQYF TGTGCCTGGAGTTCCACCTCACAGGGTACCCAGTACTTC
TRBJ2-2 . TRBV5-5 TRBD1 CASSFGQGALGELFF TGTGCCAGCAGCTTTGGACAGGGGGCTCTGGGGGAGCTGTTTTTT
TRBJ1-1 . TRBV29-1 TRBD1 CSVTRTGADTEAFF TGCAGCGTGACCCGGACAGGGGCGGACACTGAAGCTTTCTTT
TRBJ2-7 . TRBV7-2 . CASRSAGTGSREQYF TGTGCCAGCAGGTCCGCCGGAACAGGGTCTCGCGAGCAGTACTTC
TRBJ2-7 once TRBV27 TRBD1 CASSVPGQPYEQYF TGTGCCAGCAGTGTCCCGGGACAGCCCTACGAGCAGTACTTC
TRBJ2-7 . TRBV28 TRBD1 CASSLPSTGYYEQYF TGTGCCAGCAGTTTACCTTCGACAGGGTACTACGAGCAGTACTTC
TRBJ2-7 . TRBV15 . CATSRLQGIPYEQYF TGTGCCACCAGCAGACTTCAGGGGATACCCTACGAGCAGTACTTC
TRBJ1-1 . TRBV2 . CASNRGGSGRTEAFF TGTGCCAGCAACCGTGGTGGTTCGGGTCGGACTGAAGCTTTCTTT
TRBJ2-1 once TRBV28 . CASRPGGNSYNEQFF TGTGCCAGCAGACCAGGAGGGAATTCCTACAATGAGCAGTTCTTC
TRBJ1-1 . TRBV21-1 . CASSAHRGITEAFF TGTGCCAGCAGCGCCCACAGGGGGATCACTGAAGCTTTCTTT
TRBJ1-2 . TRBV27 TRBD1 CASSLSGGTVNYGYTF TGTGCCAGCAGTTTATCAGGGGGGACAGTTAACTATGGCTACACCTTC
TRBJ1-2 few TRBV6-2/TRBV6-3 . CASSYSSGLGYTF TGTGCCAGCAGTTACTCCAGCGGGCTTGGCTACACCTTC
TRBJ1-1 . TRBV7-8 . CASSLAQAKSTEAFF TGTGCCAGCAGCTTAGCTCAGGCGAAGTCCACTGAAGCTTTCTTT
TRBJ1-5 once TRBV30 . CAWSRGSDQPQHF TGTGCCTGGAGTAGGGGTTCAGATCAGCCCCAGCATTTT
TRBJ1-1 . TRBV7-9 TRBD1 CASSLEGQGHTEAFF TGTGCCAGCAGCTTAGAGGGACAGGGTCACACTGAAGCTTTCTTT
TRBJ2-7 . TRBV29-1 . CSVKGHQEQYF TGCAGCGTTAAAGGACACCAGGAGCAGTACTTC
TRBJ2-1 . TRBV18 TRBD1 CASSLRDRGQNEQFF TGTGCCAGCTCACTCCGGGACAGGGGGCAAAATGAGCAGTTCTTC
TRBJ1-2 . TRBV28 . CASSVQFLPHGYTF TGTGCCAGCAGCGTACAATTTCTGCCTCATGGCTACACCTTC
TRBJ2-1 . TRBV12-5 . CASGLGSSGTYNEQFF TGTGCTAGTGGTTTGGGGTCCTCGGGGACTTACAATGAGCAGTTCTTC
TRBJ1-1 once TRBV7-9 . CASSFDGGTEAFF TGTGCCAGCAGCTTCGACGGGGGCACTGAAGCTTTCTTT
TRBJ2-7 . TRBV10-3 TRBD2 CAISRGGSSYEQYF TGTGCCATCAGCCGGGGGGGGAGCTCCTACGAGCAGTACTTC
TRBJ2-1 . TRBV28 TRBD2 CASKTSGRAHNEQFF TGTGCCAGCAAGACTAGCGGGAGGGCCCACAATGAGCAGTTCTTC
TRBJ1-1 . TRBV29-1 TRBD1 CSAPTGNRNTEAFF TGCAGCGCCCCGACAGGGAACCGGAACACTGAAGCTTTCTTT
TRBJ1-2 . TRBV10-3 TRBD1 CALKQTGAAGYTF TGTGCCTTGAAGCAGACAGGGGCGGCTGGCTACACCTTC
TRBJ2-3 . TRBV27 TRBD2 CASSRNLGTSGRTTDTQYF TGTGCCAGCAGCCGTAATTTAGGGACTAGCGGGAGAACCACAGATACGCAGTATTTT
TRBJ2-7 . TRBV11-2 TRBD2 CASSLNRAGVGEQYF TGTGCCAGCAGCTTAAATCGAGCGGGAGTAGGGGAGCAGTACTTC
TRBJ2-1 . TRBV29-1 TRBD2 CSVGGGRFTYNEQFF TGCAGCGTTGGTGGCGGGAGGTTCACCTACAATGAGCAGTTCTTC
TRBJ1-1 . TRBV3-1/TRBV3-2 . CASSQVDRPHTMNTEAFF TGTGCCAGCAGCCAAGTGGACAGACCACATACCATGAACACTGAAGCTTTCTTT
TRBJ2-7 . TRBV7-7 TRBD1 CASSQEVKGGASMQYF TGTGCTAGCAGCCAAGAGGTCAAAGGGGGCGCGTCTATGCAGTACTTC
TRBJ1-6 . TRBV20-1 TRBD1 CSASKEGAIAYNSPLHF TGCAGTGCTAGTAAGGAGGGGGCAATCGCCTATAATTCACCCCTCCACTTT